This paragraph reports one TCR beta chain. Which antigen it targets is not known. This may be a read error, as it is one base from a much larger clone. This entry belongs to a study of T cells in Graves' hyperthyroidism and ophthalmopathy (dated by TCRdb to the late 2010s). For the wider study: Peripheral blood was sampled at the time of initial diagnosis, prior to any treatment. To identify TCR V-J signatures that set the groups apart, the researchers used a discovery cohort of roughly 100 patients, made up of around 40 with Graves' ophthalmopathy and 57 with stable Graves' hyperthyroidism. Whether ophthalmopathy could be predicted prospectively was tested in an independent validation cohort made up of 18 to 20 hyperthyroidism patients plus 17 patients who later progressed to ophthalmopathy. The approximately 100 discovery patients were randomly divided into training and test sets at a 7:3 ratio. Thyroid tissue and blood T-cell repertoires from six Graves' hyperthyroidism patients were also compared in the study. After sampling, hyperthyroidism patients received methimazole starting at 30 mg daily, and ophthalmopathy patients received high-dose intravenous methylprednisolone. The paper reports TCR Vbeta CDR3 sequencing of 140 or so peripheral blood samples: 43 ophthalmopathy, roughly 74 hyperthyroidism and some 17 progressor patients. The paper as a whole reports these results and caveats: Sample size was not statistically predetermined, and blinding of investigators to group allocation was not performed. Most expanded thyroid clonotypes (frequency above 0.001) were also detected in blood, suggesting blood repertoires may reflect thyroid immune responses. A 13 V-J signature model separated ophthalmopathy from stable hyperthyroidism, with roughly 88% sensitivity and roughly 84% specificity in cross-validation and 80%/75% in testing. In validation, the model predicted progression to ophthalmopathy a median of 6.5 months before onset, with over 55% sensitivity and about 72% specificity.

TCR beta CDR3 regions were amplified from RNA transcripts. The TCR CDR3 was subjected to a first round of RT-PCR using the HTBI primer set and the Qiagen OneStep RT-PCR kit. Libraries were constructed in a second round of multiplex PCR, after which size selection and purification were performed. Paired-end sequencing of the libraries was performed with 100 bp reads on an Illumina HiSeq2000. For the original study's pipeline: SOAPnuke was used to process the raw data, throwing out any read that contained adapters or uncalled bases, had a mean Phred below 15, or lacked an exact constant-primer or identifier match. High-quality paired reads were merged with COPE v1.2.5, and unique nucleotide sequences were defined as clonotypes. Clonotypes were aligned to IMGT TRBV, TRBD and TRBJ reference segments using MiTCR v1.1. The analysis included only V-J combinations with a frequency above 0.0001, which together covered more than 98% of the repertoires. The TCS score was defined as the ratio of F50 (clonal expansion) to E x V (chaos), calculated using BLOSUM62-based TCRdist between CDR3 peptides within each V-J. Welch's t-statistics and random forest reduced some 510 V-J features to about 13, which were used in a naive Bayes classifier (R e1071). TCRdb reworked the public reads: Q25 trimming with fastp, MiXCR clone assembly, productive beta chains retained. CDR3 protein sequences are deduplicated, and each keeps its most common genes and DNA. The V and J calls follow TCRdb's processing rather than the paper's. Present in this sample are a few hundred thousand distinct CDR3 sequences, roughly 15% of which were seen just once. Roughly 15% of the sample is in the top ten clones.

At the junction V is shortened by 7 bases and J by 2 bases, with 14 bases in between. The CDR3 spans 13 residues, from the cysteine through the phenylalanine. Kept here is only the CDR3 DNA, which spans 39 bases and is read in frame from base 1. Based on the germline V gene (reference sequence), the CDR1 and CDR2 sequences are GTSNPN and SVGIG. Ophthalmopathy patients had moderately to severely active disease, with a Clinical Activity Score of 3 or more, a NOSPECS grade of 4 or more, and a disease duration of less than 3 months. Exclusion was applied to patients with uncontrolled infections, other autoimmune diseases, pregnancy or lactation. Diagnoses relied on clinical symptoms, serum thyroxine and TRAb, thyroid ultrasound and orbital computed tomography. Ficoll-Paque density gradient centrifugation was used to isolate PBMCs from 10 ml of fresh peripheral blood. Trizol reagent was used to extract total RNA, and RNA quality was then checked on an Agilent 2100 Bioanalyzer.

Sequenced: blood. This TCR was sampled from a woman aged 18-30 years with Graves' ophthalmopathy. The chain is encoded by TRBV30 joined to TRBJ1-1, with TRBD1 perhaps the D gene, on 5 matching bases. The nucleotides read TGTGCCTCCCCGAGAAGGGGAAACACTGAAGCTTTCTTT. It is translated as CASPRRGNTEAFF.